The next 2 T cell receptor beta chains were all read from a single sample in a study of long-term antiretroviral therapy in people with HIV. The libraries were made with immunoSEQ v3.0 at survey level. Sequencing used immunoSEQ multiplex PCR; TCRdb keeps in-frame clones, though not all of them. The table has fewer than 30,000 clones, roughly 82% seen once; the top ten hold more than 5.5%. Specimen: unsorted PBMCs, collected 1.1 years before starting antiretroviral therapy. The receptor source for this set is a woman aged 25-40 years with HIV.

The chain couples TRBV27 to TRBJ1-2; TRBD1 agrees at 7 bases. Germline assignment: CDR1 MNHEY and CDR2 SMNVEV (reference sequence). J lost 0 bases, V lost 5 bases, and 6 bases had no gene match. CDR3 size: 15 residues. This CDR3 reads CASSNRQGPNYGYTF. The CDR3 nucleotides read TGTGCCAGCAGTAACAGACAGGGCCCTAACTATGGCTACACCTTC.

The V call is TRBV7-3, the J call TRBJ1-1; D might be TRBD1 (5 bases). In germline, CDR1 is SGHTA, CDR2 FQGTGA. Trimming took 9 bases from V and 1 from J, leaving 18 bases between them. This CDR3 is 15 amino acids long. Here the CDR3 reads CASKGQAAGNTEAFF. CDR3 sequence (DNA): TGTGCCAGTAAGGGGCAAGCGGCAGGGAACACTGAAGCTTTCTTT.